Here is one T cell receptor beta chain with its context. Its antigen is not identified. Using immunoSEQ multiplex PCR, the repertoire was profiled, and TCRdb retains in-frame clones only, with some absent. The profile shows around 2.5 million clones, over 85% of them singletons. The entry originates in a study of shared clonotypes between healthy human individuals. About the research overall: Used for every donor were three CD4 naive, three CD4 memory, two CD8 naive and one CD8 memory plate.

The CDR3 runs to 15 residues. With 0 bases clipped from V and 4 bases from J, the junction kept 1 base outside the gene matches. The germline V gene encodes CDR1 SGHAT and CDR2 FQNNGV. Findings and limits, study-wide: Sequencing depth was predicted to influence how clonotypes are shared among donors. The sole specimen, blood, was sampled, and tissue repertoires likely differ.

There were no recent acute infections or vaccinations among the donors, who were healthy HIV-negative adults. This TCR came from a man aged 18 to 29 in good health. Some clones in this sample may be carry-over from other donors' samples. The source material was naive CD4+ T cells from PBMCs. This sample's subset: CD45RA+ positively selected. The chain carries TRBV11-2 and TRBJ2-1; 9 bases align to TRBD1. Here the CDR3 reads CASSLDGTGYNEQFF. The DNA of the CDR3 is TGTGCCAGCAGCTTAGACGGGACAGGGTACAATGAGCAGTTCTTC.